These 21 T cell receptor beta chains were all obtained from the same sample, sequenced in a study of T cells in Graves' hyperthyroidism and ophthalmopathy. Amplification of TCR beta CDR3 regions used RNA as the template. The TCR CDR3 was amplified in a first-round RT-PCR using the HTBI primer set. TCRdb redid the calling of the multiplex PCR reads with MiXCR, one entry per CDR3 protein. Of some 380,000 distinct CDR3 sequences in the sample, 13% were seen once. The sequencing input was blood. The receptors stem from a man aged 25-40 years with Graves' hyperthyroidism that later progressed to Graves' ophthalmopathy.

The CDR3 coding sequence is TGTGCCAGTAGTACCTCTCGGACAGGGGACACCGGGGAGCTGTTTTTT. This gives the protein CASSTSRTGDTGELFF. This rearrangement joins TRBV19 to TRBJ2-2, with 9 nucleotides matching TRBD1. This CDR3 has 16 amino acids. V lost 4 bases and J lost 3; bases outside the gene matches: 6. Germline loops: CDR1 LNHDA, CDR2 SQIVND (reference sequence).

V and J are TRBV20-1 and TRBJ2-4; 7 bases are a match to TRBD2. The CDR3 runs 13 residues. Germline CDR1 DFQATT, CDR2 SNEGSKA (reference sequence). Unmatched junction bases numbered 2, after V lost 3 bases and J lost 3 bases. CDR3 sequence: CSASWGGKNIQYF. Here the CDR3 DNA reads TGCAGTGCTAGTTGGGGGGGCAAAAACATTCAGTACTTC.

The chain couples TRBV29-1 to TRBJ2-2; 7 bases match TRBD1. The CDR3 has 14 amino acids. Germline trimming cut 6 bases from V and 3 bases from J; bases unmatched to any gene: 7. Germline loops: CDR1 SQVTM, CDR2 ANQGSEA. CDR3 nucleotide sequence: TGCAGCGTCGTCAAGGGGACAGACACCGGGGAGCTGTTTTTT. Residues: CSVVKGTDTGELFF.

This clonotype was seen at least ten times. This chain connects TRBV6-1 to TRBJ1-5; no clear D. Germline CDR1 MNHNS, CDR2 SASEGT. The CDR3 consists of 14 residues. Trimming shortened V by 7 bases and J by 0 bases, and 10 bases separated the two germline ends. CDR3 loop: CASMRGYSNQPQHF. CDR3 bases: TGTGCCAGCATGCGTGGATATAGCAATCAGCCCCAGCATTTT.

The chain employs TRBV11-1 and TRBJ1-2; 7 bases line up with TRBD1. Germline CDR1 and CDR2: SGHAT and FQDESV (reference sequence). This CDR3 is built from 14 residues. Trimming at V came to 5 bases and at J to 1 base, leaving 4 bases not matched to a gene. In DNA form, the CDR3 reads TGTGCCAGCAGCCCGGGACAGTATAACTATGGCTACACCTTC. Translated, it gives CASSPGQYNYGYTF.

Ten or more counts support this clonotype. The CDR3: CASSLFGSSYNEQFF. The DNA of the CDR3 is TGTGCCAGCAGCTTATTCGGTAGCAGCTACAATGAGCAGTTCTTC. The chain recombines TRBV7-9 with TRBJ2-1; D remains unclear. V dropped 2 bases and J dropped 3 bases, with 11 bases sitting between them. The CDR3 runs 15 residues. Germline V CDR1 and CDR2: SEHNR, FQNEAQ (reference sequence).

This clonotype was seen many times. The gene calls are TRBV28 and TRBJ1-2; 10 nucleotides line up with TRBD1. Losses at the gene ends were 3 bases for V and 7 bases for J; bases not matched to a gene: 2. The CDR3 is 13 residues long. In germline, CDR1 is MDHEN, CDR2 SYDVKM. CDR3 sequence reads: CASSFRQGAGYTF. The CDR3 DNA follows: TGTGCCAGCAGTTTCCGACAGGGGGCTGGCTACACCTTC.

This clonotype was detected ten times or more. The gene calls are TRBV12-3 or TRBV12-4 and TRBJ2-3; 16 nucleotides agree with TRBD2. V shed 5 bases and J 4 bases; nucleotides not matched to a gene: 12. CDR3 size: 19 residues. The CDR3 nucleotides read TGTGCCAGCAGTCCCCCGGGGACTAGCGGGGGGGCATTGGCAGATACGCAGTATTTT. Protein: CASSPPGTSGGALADTQYF.

As to this clonotype: A much larger clone differs from this one at a single base, so this may be a read error. The V call is TRBV9, the J call TRBJ2-2, with 8 bases identical to TRBD2. The V and J ends lost 4 bases and 5 bases, in that order; junction bases with no gene match: 10. Germline V gene lookup returns CDR1 SGDLS and CDR2 YYNGEE. The CDR3 spans 16 residues. CDR3 amino acids: CASSHGGGRGTGELFF. Here the CDR3 DNA reads TGTGCCAGCAGCCACGGGGGGGGCAGGGGTACCGGGGAGCTGTTTTTT.

This clonotype appeared many times. CDR3 DNA: TGTGCCAGCAGCTTTAACCGGGACAGGAACACTGAAGCTTTCTTT. Residues: CASSFNRDRNTEAFF. The rearrangement uses TRBV6-1 and TRBJ1-1, with TRBD1 matching over 7 bases. Germline loops: CDR1 MNHNS, CDR2 SASEGT. The CDR3 loop spans 15 amino acids. V trimming: 6 bases; J trimming: 1 base; junction bases outside the gene matches: 8.

The sample holds a few counts of this clonotype. The J gene is TRBJ2-7, the V gene TRBV30; D gene unclear. CDR1 is GTSNPN, CDR2 SVGIG, per germline (reference sequence). The CDR3 has 15 residues. Deletions cut 2 bases from V and 1 base from J, with 15 bases between. CDR3 amino acids: CAWSLQTFRSYEQYF. The CDR3 region has the DNA TGTGCCTGGAGTCTCCAAACGTTTAGGTCCTACGAGCAGTACTTC.

The J gene is TRBJ2-3, the V gene TRBV9; the match to TRBD2 covers 9 bases. J gave up 3 bases and V 4 bases, and 9 bases lay outside the gene matches. The length of the CDR3 is 16 residues. CDR1 SGDLS and CDR2 YYNGEE come from the germline V gene. The CDR3 reads CASSPRVAGVTDTQYF. CDR3 nucleotide sequence: TGTGCCAGCAGCCCCAGGGTAGCGGGGGTGACAGATACGCAGTATTTT.

The rearrangement links TRBV5-1 to TRBJ2-1, with no clear D. Trimming stripped 2 bases from V and 8 bases from J, with 8 bases between. This CDR3 has 12 residues. The germline V gene encodes CDR1 SGHRS and CDR2 YFSETQ. The CDR3 nucleotides are TGCGCCAGCAGCTTAGAAGTACATGAGCAGTTCTTC. Its translation is CASSLEVHEQFF.

At least ten counts were recorded for this clonotype. The chain couples TRBV7-3 to TRBJ2-1, with 7 positions matching TRBD2. The CDR3 has 15 amino acids. Germline CDR1 reads SGHTA; CDR2 reads FQGTGA. V lost 4 bases and J lost 5; bases outside the gene matches: 8. Here the CDR3 reads CASSSQRGLNNEQFF. The CDR3 coding sequence is TGTGCCAGCAGCTCCCAAAGGGGACTAAACAATGAGCAGTTCTTC.

The V and J genes are TRBV11-2 and TRBJ2-3; 10 nucleotides align to TRBD1. Germline V CDR1 and CDR2: SGHAT, FQNNGV. The CDR3 length is 16 residues. V dropped 5 bases and J dropped 4; count of bases not matched to a gene: 9. CDR3 residues: CASSGLGQGPADTQYF. CDR3 nucleotides: TGTGCCAGCAGCGGACTGGGACAGGGGCCCGCAGATACGCAGTATTTT.

This clonotype occurred many times. The chain links TRBV30 to TRBJ2-7, with no clear D. V lost 0 bases and J 2 bases, leaving 11 bases between the germline ends. This CDR3 has 14 residues. Per germline, CDR1 GTSNPN and CDR2 SVGIG (reference sequence). As DNA, the CDR3 is TGTGCCTGGAGTGTAAGAGGACCAACCTACGAGCAGTACTTC. Protein product: CAWSVRGPTYEQYF. Together with reference TRBV30 and TRBJ2-7, the CDR3 gives the full variable domain: SQTIHQWPATLVQPVGSPLSLECTVEGTSNPNLYWYRQAAGRGLQLLFYSVGIGQISSEVPQNLSASRPQDRQFILSSKKLLLSDSGFYLCAWSVRGPTYEQYFGPGTRLTVT.

The chain links TRBV19 to TRBJ1-1; a weak D match, TRBD1 (5 bases). The CDR3 loop spans 14 amino acids. Trimming cost V 5 bases and J 0 bases, with 10 bases left between them. Germline loops: CDR1 LNHDA, CDR2 SQIVND (reference sequence). The CDR3 nucleotides read TGTGCCAGTAGTGTCCTGGGGGTGAACACTGAAGCTTTCTTT. Protein sequence: CASSVLGVNTEAFF.

In its sample, this clonotype was seen many times. The chain uses TRBV20-1 and TRBJ2-3; tentative D call: TRBD2 (6 bases). The CDR3 extends over 15 amino acids. Trimming took off 0 bases at V and 3 bases at J, with 13 bases between the two ends. Germline V gene lookup returns CDR1 DFQATT and CDR2 SNEGSKA (reference sequence). The CDR3 sequence is CSARDGGRGTDTQYF. DNA for the CDR3: TGCAGTGCTAGAGACGGTGGGCGGGGAACAGATACGCAGTATTTT.

This clonotype was seen more than once but under ten times. The chain has TRBV6-5 and TRBJ1-6, with TRBD1 as a possible D gene (6 bases). The CDR3 runs to 18 residues. CDR1 and CDR2 from the germline V gene are MNHEY and SVGAGI. V was cut by 0 bases and J by 6 bases, with 18 bases left in between. In nucleotides, the CDR3 is TGTGCCAGCAGTTACTCGAGGGGCTCGGAGGGGGTTAATTCACCCCTCCACTTT. This sequence encodes CASSYSRGSEGVNSPLHF.

This clonotype was seen many times. The gene calls are TRBV25-1 and TRBJ1-1; no clear D gene. Trimming pared 2 bases from V and 0 bases from J, leaving 7 bases between. From germline, CDR1 is MGHDK and CDR2 SYGVNS. The CDR3 has 14 amino acids. In DNA form, the CDR3 reads TGTGCCAGCAGTGAACTAGGGATGAACACTGAAGCTTTCTTT. Translation: CASSELGMNTEAFF.

CDR3: CASNGGPGYNEQFF. CDR3 nucleotide sequence: TGTGCCAGCAATGGGGGACCAGGCTACAATGAGCAGTTCTTC. V usage is TRBV9 and J usage is TRBJ2-1; D tentatively reads TRBD1 or TRBD2 (5 bases each). Germline loops: CDR1 SGDLS, CDR2 YYNGEE. With 6 bases removed from V and 3 bases from J, the gap between germline ends came to 13 bases. CDR3 length: 14 residues.